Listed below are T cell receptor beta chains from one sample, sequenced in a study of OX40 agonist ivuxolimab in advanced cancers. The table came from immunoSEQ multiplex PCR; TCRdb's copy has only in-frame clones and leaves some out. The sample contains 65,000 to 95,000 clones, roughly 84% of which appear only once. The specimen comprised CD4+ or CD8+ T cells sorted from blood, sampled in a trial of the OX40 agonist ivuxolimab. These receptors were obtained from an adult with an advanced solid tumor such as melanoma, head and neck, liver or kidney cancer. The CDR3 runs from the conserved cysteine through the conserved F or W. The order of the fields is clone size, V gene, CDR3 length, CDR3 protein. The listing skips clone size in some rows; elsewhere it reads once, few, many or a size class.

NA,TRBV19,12,CASQGANQPQHF
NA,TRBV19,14,CASSQYDTDNEQFF
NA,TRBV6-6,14,CTSSYSTVREKLFF
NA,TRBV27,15,CASRVSGFRTDTQYF
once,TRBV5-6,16,CASSWGTGALYNEQFF
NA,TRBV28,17,CASRPSGLAGGRETQYF
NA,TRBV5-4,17,CASSLRGLGNSNQPQHF
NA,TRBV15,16,CATSSGDRYGGNTIYF
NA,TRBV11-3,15,CASSQNRAKGTEAFF
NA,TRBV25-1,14,CASSENWYNSPLHF
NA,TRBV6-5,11,CASSYGGAEYF
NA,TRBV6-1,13,CASTTDSYEKLFF
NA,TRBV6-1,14,CASSPGTGHLEQYF
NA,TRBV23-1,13,CASSQSGLPPQHF
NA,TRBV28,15,CASSFSQGSNEKLFF
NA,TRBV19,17,CASSTRLAASSRNEQFF
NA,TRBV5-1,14,CASSLMTGTGELFF
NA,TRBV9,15,CASSVGHGGTGELFF
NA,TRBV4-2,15,CASRIGQMNTGELFF
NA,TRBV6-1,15,CASSEETGVIGELFF
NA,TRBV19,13,CASSLQGYTEAFF
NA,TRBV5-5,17,CASSLAGGRALGYEQYF
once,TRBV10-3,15,CAISGADRSSYEQYF